The rows below give T cell receptor beta chains drawn from one sample of a study of blood T cell repertoires in COVID-19. Measured with immunoSEQ multiplex PCR; TCRdb has only the in-frame clones, and not every one. The sample records 300,000 to 350,000 clones, about nine tenths being singletons. Sequencing was done on a sample of peripheral blood. The receptors stem from a woman in her 70s with COVID-19, enrolled during active disease. CDR3s include the opening cysteine and the closing phenylalanine or tryptophan. D genes are given only for firm matches. Clone size, where shown, is once, few, many, or a class for clones that have expanded.

clone_size j_call d_call v_call cdr3_nt cdr3_aa
. TRBJ2-3 . TRBV15 TGTGCCACCAGCAGAGAGGCGTCTAGCAAGACAGATACGCAGTATTTT CATSREASSKTDTQYF
. TRBJ1-2 . TRBV6-5 TGTGCCAGCAGTTTGGAGGGAGCTAACTATGGCTACACCTTC CASSLEGANYGYTF
. TRBJ1-1 TRBD1 TRBV9 TGTGCCAGCAGCCAGACAGGGGACACTGAAGCTTTCTTT CASSQTGDTEAFF
. TRBJ1-1 TRBD1 TRBV10-2 TGCGCCAGCAGTGTCCAACAGGGGGTTGGGACTGAAGCTTTCTTT CASSVQQGVGTEAFF
. TRBJ2-1 TRBD2 TRBV12-5 TGTGCTAGTGGTTTGCCCCCTCCTACTGGCGGGGGGGCCCGTGAGCAGTTCTTC CASGLPPPTGGGAREQFF
. TRBJ1-2 . TRBV6-2/TRBV6-3 TGTGCCAGCAGTTACGGGACTAGCCTGGGGATGGGCTACACCTTC CASSYGTSLGMGYTF
. TRBJ2-1 . TRBV28 TGTGCCAGCAGATTGACAGGCAATGAGCAGTTCTTC CASRLTGNEQFF
few TRBJ2-5 TRBD2 TRBV9 TGTGCCAGCAGCGTAGATGGGTCAGGGAGGGAAGAGACCCAGTACTTC CASSVDGSGREETQYF
. TRBJ1-1 . TRBV4-3 TGCGCCAGCAGCCAGGGCACGCGAGGGTCGAACACTGAAGCTTTCTTT CASSQGTRGSNTEAFF
. TRBJ2-7 TRBD2 TRBV19 TGTGCCAGTAGCCTCACCGGGGGCGGGGGGACGTACGAGCAGTACTTC CASSLTGGGGTYEQYF
. TRBJ2-3 . TRBV3-1/TRBV3-2 TGTGCCAGCAGCCAAGATTCCGGACAGAACACAGATACGCAGTATTTT CASSQDSGQNTDTQYF
. TRBJ1-4 TRBD1 TRBV11-2 TGTGCCAGCAGCATAGAGGGGACAGGGAATGAAAAACTGTTTTTT CASSIEGTGNEKLFF
. TRBJ2-5 TRBD2 TRBV5-8 TGTGCCAGCACCAAACTACTAGCGGGGGGGCTGGAGACCCAGTACTTC CASTKLLAGGLETQYF
. TRBJ1-5 TRBD1 TRBV5-6 TGTGCCAGCAGCTCGGAACGCAGGGGGCTAGGACAGCCCCAGCATTTT CASSSERRGLGQPQHF
. TRBJ2-7 . TRBV3-1/TRBV3-2 TGTGCCAGCAGCCCGGGGGGCTTTCTGGCGAGTCGCGAGCAGTACTTC CASSPGGFLASREQYF
. TRBJ1-2 . TRBV5-4 TGTGCCAGCAGCGACCAGGGCAGGGCCTACTATGGCTACACCTTC CASSDQGRAYYGYTF
. TRBJ2-5 . TRBV12-5 TGTGCTAGTAGGAGGGGCCCCTCAAGGGAGACCCAGTACTTC CASRRGPSRETQYF
. TRBJ2-1 . TRBV6-1 TGTGCCAGCAGTGACAACTACAATGAGCAGTTCTTC CASSDNYNEQFF
. TRBJ1-2 TRBD1 TRBV27 TGTGCCAGCAGAAAACAGGGGGCGCAGAATGGCTACACCTTC CASRKQGAQNGYTF
once TRBJ1-3 . TRBV5-1 TGCGCCAGCAGCTTGGCCGGGGGGATCGGAAACACCATATATTTT CASSLAGGIGNTIYF
. TRBJ1-5 TRBD1 TRBV28 TGTGCCAGCAGTCCATGGGGGACAGGGCCACCTCTCCTTAGCAATCAGCCCCAGCATTTT CASSPWGTGPPLLSNQPQHF
. TRBJ2-2 . TRBV5-1 TGCGCCAGCAGCTTGGCCGGACTTGACACCGGGGAGCTGTTTTTT CASSLAGLDTGELFF
. TRBJ2-1 . TRBV7-2 TGTGCCAGCACCGGCAAGCGGTACAATGAGCAGTTCTTC CASTGKRYNEQFF
. TRBJ2-7 TRBD2 TRBV7-2 TGTGCCAGCAGCCCCATCACTAGCGTCTACGAGCAGTACTTC CASSPITSVYEQYF
few TRBJ1-2 . TRBV2 TGTGCCAGCAGTCCGGGGAACTATGGCTACACCTTC CASSPGNYGYTF
. TRBJ1-1 . TRBV6-1 TGTGCCAGCAGTGAGAGTGCGTTTTACACTGAAGCTTTCTTT CASSESAFYTEAFF
once TRBJ1-5 . TRBV12-5 TGTGCTAGTGGTTTGGCAGGAAGGGGTCAGCCCCAGCATTTT CASGLAGRGQPQHF
. TRBJ2-7 TRBD2 TRBV19 TGTGTCAGTAGTACTAGCGGGGGGGCCTACGAGCAGTACTTC CVSSTSGGAYEQYF
. TRBJ2-1 . TRBV6-6 TGTGCCAGCAGTCATTACAATCTAGCGAACTCCTACAATGAGCAGTTCTTC CASSHYNLANSYNEQFF
. TRBJ1-2 . TRBV30 TGTGCCTGGAGGATCAAAGGGGCCCCGGATAGGCATGGCTACACCTTC CAWRIKGAPDRHGYTF
. TRBJ2-7 . TRBV24-1 TGTGCCACCGCCACGGGCTACGAGCAGTACTTC CATATGYEQYF